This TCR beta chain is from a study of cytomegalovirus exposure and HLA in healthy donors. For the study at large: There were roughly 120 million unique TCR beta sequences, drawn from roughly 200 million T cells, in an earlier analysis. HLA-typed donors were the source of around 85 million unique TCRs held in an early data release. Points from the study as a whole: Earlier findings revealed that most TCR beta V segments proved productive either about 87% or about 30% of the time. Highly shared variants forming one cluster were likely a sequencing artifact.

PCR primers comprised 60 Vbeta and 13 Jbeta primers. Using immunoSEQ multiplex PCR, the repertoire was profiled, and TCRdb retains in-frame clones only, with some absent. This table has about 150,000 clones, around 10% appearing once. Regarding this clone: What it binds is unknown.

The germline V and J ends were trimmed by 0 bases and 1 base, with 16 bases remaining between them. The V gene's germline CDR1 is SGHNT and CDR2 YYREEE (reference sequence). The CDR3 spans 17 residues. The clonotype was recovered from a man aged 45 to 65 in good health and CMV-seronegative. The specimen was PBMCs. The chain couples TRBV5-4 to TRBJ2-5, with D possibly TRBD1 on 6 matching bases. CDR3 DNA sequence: TGTGCCAGCAGCTTGGCCTTCAGGGGTAGGGCCCAAGAGACCCAGTACTTC. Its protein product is CASSLAFRGRAQETQYF.